This record looks at one T cell receptor (beta chain) sequence and its context. CDR1 is ENHRY and CDR2 is SYGVKD in the germline V gene. V was clipped by 5 bases and J by 6 bases, with 16 bases between them. The CDR3 has 15 residues. This sample stems from a study of blood T cell repertoires in COVID-19. Study context: Spain, Italy and the United States supplied samples that represented acute and convalescent COVID-19.

Per the original methods: The assay estimated nucleated cells by amplifying reference gene primers. Only in-frame clones appear in the TCRdb table, and some are missing; sequencing was by immunoSEQ multiplex PCR. That table furnishes V, J and clone size, whereas the DNA furnished D and trimming. Among about 97,000 clones, around nine tenths were seen once, and the ten largest hold around 1.9%. Sequencing used peripheral blood. The chain combines TRBV10-3 with TRBJ2-2; D is perhaps TRBD1 (5 bases). The sequence derives from a woman aged 45-60 years with COVID-19, enrolled during active disease. CDR3 region: CAISSGQGQAGELFF. The CDR3 nucleotides are TGTGCCATCAGTTCAGGGCAGGGCCAAGCCGGGGAGCTGTTTTTT.